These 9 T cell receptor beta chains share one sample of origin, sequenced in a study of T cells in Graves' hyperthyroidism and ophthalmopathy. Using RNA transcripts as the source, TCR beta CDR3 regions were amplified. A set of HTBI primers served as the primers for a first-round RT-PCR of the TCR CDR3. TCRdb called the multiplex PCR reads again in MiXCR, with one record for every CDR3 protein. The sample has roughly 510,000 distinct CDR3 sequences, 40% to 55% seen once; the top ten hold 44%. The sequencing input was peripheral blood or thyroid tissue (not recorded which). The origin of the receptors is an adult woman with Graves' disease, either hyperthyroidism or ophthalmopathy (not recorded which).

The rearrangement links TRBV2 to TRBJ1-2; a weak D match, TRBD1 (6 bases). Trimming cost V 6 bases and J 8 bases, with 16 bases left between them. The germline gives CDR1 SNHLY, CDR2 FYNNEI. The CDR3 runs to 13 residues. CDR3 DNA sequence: TGTGCCAGCAGCCCCGGGACAATGTACGGCTACACCTTC. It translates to CASSPGTMYGYTF.

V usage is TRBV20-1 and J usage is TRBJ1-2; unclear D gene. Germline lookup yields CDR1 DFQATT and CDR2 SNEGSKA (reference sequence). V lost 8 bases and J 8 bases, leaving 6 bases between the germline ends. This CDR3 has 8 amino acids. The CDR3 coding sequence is TGCAGTCCAAACGGCTACACCTTC. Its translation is CSPNGYTF.

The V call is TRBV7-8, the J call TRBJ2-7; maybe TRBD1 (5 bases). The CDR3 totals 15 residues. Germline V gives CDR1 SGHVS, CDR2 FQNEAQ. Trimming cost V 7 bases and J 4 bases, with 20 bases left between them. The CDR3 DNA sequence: TGTGCCAGCACCCCAGGGCGCGCCGAGCGTTACGAGCAGTACTTC. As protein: CASTPGRAERYEQYF.

In DNA form, the CDR3 reads TGTGCCAGCAGTCAGGGGGCCGGCAATCAGCCCCAGCATTTT. Translated: CASSQGAGNQPQHF. This rearrangement joins TRBV7-9 to TRBJ1-5, with 8 bases identical to TRBD1. The V and J ends lost 6 bases and 2 bases, in that order; junction bases with no gene match: 3. The CDR3 is 14 amino acids. Germline V lookup: CDR1 SEHNR, CDR2 FQNEAQ (reference sequence).

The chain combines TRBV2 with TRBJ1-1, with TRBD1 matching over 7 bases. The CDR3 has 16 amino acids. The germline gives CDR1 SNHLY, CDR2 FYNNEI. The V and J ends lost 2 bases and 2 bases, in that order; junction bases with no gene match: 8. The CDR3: CASSETRTGLNTEAFF. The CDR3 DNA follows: TGTGCCAGCAGTGAAACCAGGACAGGACTAAACACTGAAGCTTTCTTT.

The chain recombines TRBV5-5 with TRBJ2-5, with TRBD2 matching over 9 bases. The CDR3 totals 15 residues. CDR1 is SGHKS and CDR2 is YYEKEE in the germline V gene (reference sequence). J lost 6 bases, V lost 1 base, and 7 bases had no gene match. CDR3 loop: CASSLLAGAVKTQYF. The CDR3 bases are TGTGCCAGCAGCTTGTTAGCGGGAGCCGTAAAGACCCAGTACTTC.

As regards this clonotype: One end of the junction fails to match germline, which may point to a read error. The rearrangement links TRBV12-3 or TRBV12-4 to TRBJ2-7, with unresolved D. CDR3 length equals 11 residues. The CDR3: CASSSRQEQHF. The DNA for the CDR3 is TGTGCCAGCAGTTCAAGGCAAGAGCAGCACTTC.

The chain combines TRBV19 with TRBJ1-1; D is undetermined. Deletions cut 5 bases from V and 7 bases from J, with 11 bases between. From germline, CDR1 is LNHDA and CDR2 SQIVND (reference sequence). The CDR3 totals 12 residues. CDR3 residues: CASSAGPIEAFF. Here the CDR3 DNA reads TGTGCCAGTAGTGCCGGACCCATTGAAGCTTTCTTT.

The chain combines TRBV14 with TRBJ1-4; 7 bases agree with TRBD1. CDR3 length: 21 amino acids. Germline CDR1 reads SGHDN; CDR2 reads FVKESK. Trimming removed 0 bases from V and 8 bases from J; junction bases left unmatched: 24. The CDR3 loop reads CASSQDNWWDSTYGLLEKLFF. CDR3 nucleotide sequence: TGTGCCAGCAGCCAAGATAATTGGTGGGACAGTACCTACGGGTTATTGGAAAAACTGTTTTTT.